This T cell receptor (beta chain) emerged from a study of CD8+ T cells in alopecia areata. In the study overall: Each day, treated patients took oral tofacitinib twice, at 5 to 10 mg per dose. Tofacitinib treatment spanned 6 to 18 months, with 6 months off drug afterward. General study findings and limits: Tofacitinib significantly lowered scalp clonality and expanded CD8+ clones among the top 100.

It was cDNA, reverse transcribed from extracted RNA, that served as the sequencing template. The assay was immunoSEQ multiplex PCR, and TCRdb's table has in-frame clones only and misses some. The repertoire holds 200,000 or so clones, with 40% to 45% as singletons. Treatment meaning: oral pan-JAK inhibitor, 5-10 mg twice daily. In alopecia areata patients, both lesional scalp punch biopsies and peripheral blood were collected. The V and J ends lost 4 bases and 4 bases, in that order; junction bases with no gene match: 0. The CDR3 is 13 amino acids. Germline-derived CDR1 and CDR2 are SGHVS and FQNEAQ. Worth noting for this clone: Antigen specificity is unknown.

This material consisted of CD4+ T cells sorted from blood, taken around week 36, from a patient treated with tofacitinib. V usage is TRBV7-8 and J usage is TRBJ2-3; 9 nucleotides match TRBD1. This TCR derives from a human donor with alopecia areata. The CDR3 region has the DNA TGTGCCAGCAGCTGGGACAGGGCAGATACGCAGTATTTT. Protein sequence: CASSWDRADTQYF. The whole variable domain, remainder taken from reference TRBV7-8 and TRBJ2-3, is GAGVSQSPRYKVAKRGQDVALRCDPISGHVSLFWYQQALGQGPEFLTYFQNEAQLDKSGLPSDRFFAERPEGSVSTLKIQRTQQEDSAVYLCASSWDRADTQYFGPGTRLTVL.